This record looks at one T cell receptor beta chain sequence and its context. This sample stems from a study of blood T cell repertoires in COVID-19. Assay used: immunoSEQ multiplex PCR; TCRdb lists only in-frame clones, some missing. The data hold around 400,000 clones, with roughly 86% observed a single time. CDR3 length: 14 residues. V lost 4 bases and J 2 bases, leaving 13 bases between the germline ends. The source is a woman aged 60 to 75 with COVID-19, enrolled during active disease. Sequenced material: peripheral blood. J is TRBJ2-7 and V is TRBV5-3; D unresolved. TRBV5-3 is identified as an open reading frame with a role that is uncertain. The CDR3 region has the DNA TGTGCCAGAAGCCCTAACAGTGTCGCCTACGAGCAGTACTTC. This sequence encodes CARSPNSVAYEQYF.